This T cell receptor beta chain was found in a study of glioma-infiltrating T cells after dendritic cell vaccination. Comment on this clone: Its target is unknown.

J was trimmed by 5 bases and V by 0 bases; bases with no gene match: 7. Germline V gene data show CDR1 as LGHNT and CDR2 as FRNRAP. CDR3 size: 16 residues. The immunoSEQ assay amplified TCRB CDR3 from up to 2 ug DNA. Repertoires were generated with immunoSEQ multiplex PCR, while TCRdb's copy carries only in-frame clones and drops some. The data hold tens of thousands of clones, with 87% observed a single time. The study, taken as a whole, reports: No direct clonality-survival link was found; a diverse polyclonal response may matter.

Documented time point: after dendritic cell vaccination, including at tumor progression/relapse. No glioblastoma patient carried an isocitrate dehydrogenase mutation. The receptor's source is a human donor with glioblastoma. The sample consisted of blood, taken after dendritic cell vaccination. The chain is built from TRBV12-5 and TRBJ2-4, with 7 bases that match TRBD2. CDR3 region: CASGLVRAGVQNIQYF. CDR3 sequence (DNA): TGTGCTAGTGGTTTGGTACGCGCGGGAGTTCAAAACATTCAGTACTTC.